This T cell receptor beta chain originates from a study of T cell clones after liver transplantation. Study outcomes and limitations: Rather than being deleted, graft donor-reactive T cells may have moved into the graft.

Profiled with immunoSEQ multiplex PCR; TCRdb holds only in-frame clones, not every one. Altogether some 110,000 clones are present, about nine tenths being singletons, with the ten largest covering around 0.86%. Trimming shortened V by 0 bases and J by 7 bases, and 10 bases separated the two germline ends. The CDR3 runs to 14 residues. Germline V lookup: CDR1 SGHRS, CDR2 YFSETQ. Turning to this clone: Its cognate antigen is unknown.

The rearrangement uses TRBV5-1 and TRBJ1-4, with a weak D call TRBD1 (5 bases). The TCR sequence derives from a human patient who received a liver transplant. A share of the T cells may be of graft donor origin. The sequenced sample was CD4+ T cells from blood, obtained 12 months after liver transplant. CDR3 in amino acids: CASSLAGSGEKLFF. CDR3 nucleotide sequence: TGCGCCAGCAGCTTGGCAGGGAGCGGTGAAAAACTGTTTTTT.